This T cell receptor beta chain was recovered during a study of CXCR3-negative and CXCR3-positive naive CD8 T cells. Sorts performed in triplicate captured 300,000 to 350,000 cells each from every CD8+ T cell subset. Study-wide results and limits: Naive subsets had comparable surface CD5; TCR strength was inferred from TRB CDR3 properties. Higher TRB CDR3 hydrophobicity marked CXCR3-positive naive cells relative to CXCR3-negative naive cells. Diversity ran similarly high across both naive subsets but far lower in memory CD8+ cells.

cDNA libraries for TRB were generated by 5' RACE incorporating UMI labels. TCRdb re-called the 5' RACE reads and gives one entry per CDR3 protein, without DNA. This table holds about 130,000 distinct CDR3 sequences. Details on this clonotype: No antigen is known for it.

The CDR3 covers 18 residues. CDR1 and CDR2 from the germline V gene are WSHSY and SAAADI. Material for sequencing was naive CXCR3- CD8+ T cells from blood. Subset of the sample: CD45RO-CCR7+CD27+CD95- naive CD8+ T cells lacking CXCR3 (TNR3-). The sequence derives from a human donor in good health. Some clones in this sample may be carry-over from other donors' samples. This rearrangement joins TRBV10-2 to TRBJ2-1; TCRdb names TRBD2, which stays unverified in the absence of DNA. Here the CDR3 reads CASSAGLAPKWGYNEQFF.